The rows below give T cell receptor beta chains drawn from one sample of a study of post-analysis software for immune sequencing data. Via MiXCR, TCRdb re-called the PCR reads, giving one row per CDR3 protein. The sample consists of about 460,000 distinct CDR3 sequences, approximately 46% of them appearing once. What was sequenced was blood. Receptors were obtained from a girl aged 10 to 17 with multiple sclerosis. CDR3s include the opening cysteine and the closing phenylalanine or tryptophan. The D gene is left open where the match is weak. Clone size is stated in some rows and not others, as once, few, many or a class when expanded.

d_gene: .; j_gene: TRBJ2-7; v_gene: TRBV20-1; abundance: .; CDR3nt: TGCAGTGCTAGTTCTATAGTCTACGAGCAGTACTTC; CDR3aa: CSASSIVYEQYF
d_gene: .; j_gene: TRBJ2-1; v_gene: TRBV3-1; abundance: few; CDR3nt: TGTGCCAGCAGCCAAGAGGGTTACGGGTTCTCCTACAATGAGCAGTTCTTC; CDR3aa: CASSQEGYGFSYNEQFF
d_gene: TRBD2; j_gene: TRBJ2-5; v_gene: TRBV25-1; abundance: few; CDR3nt: TGTGCCAGCAGTGAAGCGGGAGCTAGAAAGACCCAGTACTTC; CDR3aa: CASSEAGARKTQYF
d_gene: .; j_gene: TRBJ2-1; v_gene: TRBV3-1; abundance: few; CDR3nt: TGTGCCAGCAGCCACGCGGGTACCTACAATGAGCAGTTCTTC; CDR3aa: CASSHAGTYNEQFF
d_gene: TRBD1; j_gene: TRBJ2-1; v_gene: TRBV7-6; abundance: .; CDR3nt: TGTGCCAGCAGCTCTTCTAAGGGACAGGTAGAGAATGAGCAGTTCTTC; CDR3aa: CASSSSKGQVENEQFF
d_gene: .; j_gene: TRBJ2-1; v_gene: TRBV7-9; abundance: .; CDR3nt: TGTGCCAGCAGCTTAAAGGATCGGATGTTAGCACAGAATGAGCAGTTCTTC; CDR3aa: CASSLKDRMLAQNEQFF
d_gene: TRBD1; j_gene: TRBJ1-2; v_gene: TRBV12-3/TRBV12-4; abundance: .; CDR3nt: TGTGCCAGCAGCTCCGACAGGGCATTCTATGGCTACACCTTC; CDR3aa: CASSSDRAFYGYTF
d_gene: .; j_gene: TRBJ2-7; v_gene: TRBV15; abundance: .; CDR3nt: TGTGCCACCAGCAGAGACAGGGTTCTCTCCTACGAGCAGTACTTC; CDR3aa: CATSRDRVLSYEQYF
d_gene: TRBD2; j_gene: TRBJ2-3; v_gene: TRBV5-4; abundance: .; CDR3nt: TGTGCCAGCAGCCCCACTAGCGGGAGTGGGATAGATACGCAGTATTTT; CDR3aa: CASSPTSGSGIDTQYF
d_gene: TRBD2; j_gene: TRBJ2-7; v_gene: TRBV6-5; abundance: many; CDR3nt: TGTGCCAGCAGTTACGGGGCTAGCGGGAGCTACGAGCAGTACTTC; CDR3aa: CASSYGASGSYEQYF
d_gene: .; j_gene: TRBJ2-4; v_gene: TRBV28; abundance: .; CDR3nt: TGTGCCAGCAGGGCGGGGGCCCTAGCCAAAAACATTCAGTACTTC; CDR3aa: CASRAGALAKNIQYF
d_gene: TRBD1; j_gene: TRBJ2-4; v_gene: TRBV6-6; abundance: .; CDR3nt: TGTGCCAGCAGTTACTCGGGGGACAGCCGACCAGGAAACATTCAGTACTTC; CDR3aa: CASSYSGDSRPGNIQYF
d_gene: TRBD1; j_gene: TRBJ2-7; v_gene: TRBV7-2; abundance: .; CDR3nt: TGTGCCAGCAGCCCCCGGACAGGGGGCGAGTACGAGCAGTACTTC; CDR3aa: CASSPRTGGEYEQYF
d_gene: TRBD1; j_gene: TRBJ1-2; v_gene: TRBV28; abundance: .; CDR3nt: TGTGCCAGCAGTTCCCAGGGGGCGCTTGGGGGCTACACCTTC; CDR3aa: CASSSQGALGGYTF
d_gene: TRBD2; j_gene: TRBJ2-5; v_gene: TRBV6-6; abundance: few; CDR3nt: TGTGCCAGCAGTTACGGGGGGACTAGTCGGGAGACCCAGTACTTC; CDR3aa: CASSYGGTSRETQYF
d_gene: .; j_gene: TRBJ1-1; v_gene: TRBV7-9; abundance: .; CDR3nt: TGTGCCAGCAGCTTAGCGGTCGCGAACACTGAAGCTTTCTTT; CDR3aa: CASSLAVANTEAFF
d_gene: .; j_gene: TRBJ1-5; v_gene: TRBV5-1; abundance: few; CDR3nt: TGCGCCAGCAGCCCCGGTTTAGCCGCAGGCCAGCCCCAGCATTTT; CDR3aa: CASSPGLAAGQPQHF
d_gene: TRBD2; j_gene: TRBJ2-2; v_gene: TRBV20-1; abundance: once; CDR3nt: TGCAGTGCAAGGACTAGCGGGATGAACACCGGGGAGCTGTTTTTT; CDR3aa: CSARTSGMNTGELFF
d_gene: .; j_gene: TRBJ2-7; v_gene: TRBV7-2; abundance: few; CDR3nt: TGTGCCAGCAGCCTTCCCCCGACCCTCGAGCAGTACTTC; CDR3aa: CASSLPPTLEQYF
d_gene: .; j_gene: TRBJ2-1; v_gene: TRBV24-1; abundance: .; CDR3nt: TGTGCCACCAGTGATGCTGACAATGAGCAGTTCTTC; CDR3aa: CATSDADNEQFF
d_gene: TRBD2; j_gene: TRBJ2-3; v_gene: TRBV24-1; abundance: few; CDR3nt: TGTGCCACCAGTGACAAACTAGCGTTTGATACGCAGTATTTT; CDR3aa: CATSDKLAFDTQYF
d_gene: .; j_gene: TRBJ2-5; v_gene: TRBV10-2; abundance: .; CDR3nt: TGCGCCAGCAGTGAGTCTTTTGAAGAGACCCAGTACTTC; CDR3aa: CASSESFEETQYF
d_gene: TRBD1; j_gene: TRBJ2-3; v_gene: TRBV20-1; abundance: .; CDR3nt: TGCAGTGCCCCCGGGACAGCCAAGACAGATACGCAGTATTTT; CDR3aa: CSAPGTAKTDTQYF
d_gene: TRBD2; j_gene: TRBJ2-7; v_gene: TRBV3-1; abundance: once; CDR3nt: TGTGCCAGCTCGACTAGCGATGCCTACGAGCAGTACTTC; CDR3aa: CASSTSDAYEQYF
d_gene: TRBD2; j_gene: TRBJ2-7; v_gene: TRBV10-3; abundance: .; CDR3nt: TGTGCCATCAGTCTAGCGGGAGGCCAGGGGTACGAGCAGTACTTC; CDR3aa: CAISLAGGQGYEQYF
d_gene: TRBD1; j_gene: TRBJ2-7; v_gene: TRBV7-2; abundance: few; CDR3nt: TGTGCCAGCAGCTTAGTGGGACAGGGGGCACGGGAGCAGTACTTC; CDR3aa: CASSLVGQGAREQYF
d_gene: TRBD2; j_gene: TRBJ2-5; v_gene: TRBV20-1; abundance: once; CDR3nt: TGCAGTGCTAGATCGGGGGGAGGGTCTCGGGAGACCCAGTACTTC; CDR3aa: CSARSGGGSRETQYF
d_gene: .; j_gene: TRBJ2-7; v_gene: TRBV3-1; abundance: .; CDR3nt: TGTGCCAGCAGCCCCGGAGAACAGCGGTTCCACGAGCAGTACTTC; CDR3aa: CASSPGEQRFHEQYF
d_gene: .; j_gene: TRBJ1-5; v_gene: TRBV6-5; abundance: .; CDR3nt: TGTGCCAGCAGCAGGGGCCTAGGACCCCAGCATTTT; CDR3aa: CASSRGLGPQHF
d_gene: .; j_gene: TRBJ2-7; v_gene: TRBV7-2; abundance: few; CDR3nt: TGTGCCAGCAGCAAAGACCGGGACGGAGGCTACGAGCAGTACTTC; CDR3aa: CASSKDRDGGYEQYF
d_gene: TRBD1; j_gene: TRBJ1-1; v_gene: TRBV12-3/TRBV12-4; abundance: few; CDR3nt: TGTGCCAGCACCAAAGGGGGCCCAGCATCTGAAGCTTTCTTT; CDR3aa: CASTKGGPASEAFF
d_gene: .; j_gene: TRBJ1-2; v_gene: TRBV28; abundance: .; CDR3nt: TGTGCCAGCAGTTTAACCCAGGGGAGCTATGGCTACACCTTC; CDR3aa: CASSLTQGSYGYTF
d_gene: TRBD2; j_gene: TRBJ2-1; v_gene: TRBV20-1; abundance: few; CDR3nt: TGCAGTGCTAGAACGGAGCGGGAGGTTAACAATGAGCAGTTCTTC; CDR3aa: CSARTEREVNNEQFF
d_gene: .; j_gene: TRBJ1-1; v_gene: TRBV5-1; abundance: .; CDR3nt: TGTGCCAGCAATCCAGAGGGTCGAGGCACTGAAGCTTTCTTT; CDR3aa: CASNPEGRGTEAFF
d_gene: .; j_gene: TRBJ2-1; v_gene: TRBV2; abundance: .; CDR3nt: TGTGCCAGCGTCGTTAGCTCCTACAATGAGCAGTTCTTC; CDR3aa: CASVVSSYNEQFF
d_gene: .; j_gene: TRBJ2-5; v_gene: TRBV27; abundance: .; CDR3nt: TGTGCCAGCAGTTTGGAATTTCAAGAGACCCAGTACTTC; CDR3aa: CASSLEFQETQYF
d_gene: .; j_gene: TRBJ2-1; v_gene: TRBV5-5; abundance: .; CDR3nt: TGTGCCAGCAGCCGGCCTGGCGGTATAAGCTCCTACAATGAGCAGTTCTTC; CDR3aa: CASSRPGGISSYNEQFF
d_gene: TRBD2; j_gene: TRBJ2-7; v_gene: TRBV5-1; abundance: .; CDR3nt: TGCGCCAGCAGCTCGGGACTAGTAAACGAGCAGTACTTC; CDR3aa: CASSSGLVNEQYF
d_gene: TRBD2; j_gene: TRBJ2-5; v_gene: TRBV11-3; abundance: few; CDR3nt: TGTGCCAGCAGCGGCGGACTAGGGGAAGGAGAGACCCAGTACTTC; CDR3aa: CASSGGLGEGETQYF
d_gene: .; j_gene: TRBJ2-7; v_gene: TRBV6-6; abundance: .; CDR3nt: TGTGCCAGCAGTTACGAGGGTTTGGGTGGCGAGCAGTACTTC; CDR3aa: CASSYEGLGGEQYF
d_gene: TRBD1; j_gene: TRBJ1-2; v_gene: TRBV7-2; abundance: few; CDR3nt: TGTGCCAGCAGCCGACAGGGGGCCTATGGCTACACCTTC; CDR3aa: CASSRQGAYGYTF
d_gene: TRBD2; j_gene: TRBJ2-1; v_gene: TRBV20-1; abundance: .; CDR3nt: TGCAGTGCCCTAGCGGGGACTCTCTACAATGAGCAGTTCTTC; CDR3aa: CSALAGTLYNEQFF
d_gene: .; j_gene: TRBJ2-7; v_gene: TRBV5-6; abundance: .; CDR3nt: TGTGCCAGCATCAGGGGGACTTCTTACGAGCAGTACTTC; CDR3aa: CASIRGTSYEQYF
d_gene: .; j_gene: TRBJ2-7; v_gene: TRBV7-3; abundance: .; CDR3nt: TGTGCCAGCAGCGTACACCGGGTTTTATCCTACGAGCAGTACTTC; CDR3aa: CASSVHRVLSYEQYF
d_gene: TRBD1; j_gene: TRBJ2-7; v_gene: TRBV24-1; abundance: .; CDR3nt: TGTGCCACCAGTGCGGGGACAGGGCCCTACGAGCAGTACTTC; CDR3aa: CATSAGTGPYEQYF
d_gene: TRBD2; j_gene: TRBJ2-1; v_gene: TRBV7-2; abundance: many; CDR3nt: TGTGCCAGCAGCACGACTAGCGGGAGGAGTATAGAGCAGTTCTTC; CDR3aa: CASSTTSGRSIEQFF
d_gene: .; j_gene: TRBJ2-7; v_gene: TRBV29-1; abundance: once; CDR3nt: TGCAGCGCTGGGGAGTCCTACGAGCAGTACTTC; CDR3aa: CSAGESYEQYF
d_gene: .; j_gene: TRBJ1-1; v_gene: TRBV20-1; abundance: few; CDR3nt: TGCAGTGCTAGGCGGGACGGAACTGAAGCTTTCTTT; CDR3aa: CSARRDGTEAFF
d_gene: .; j_gene: TRBJ2-2; v_gene: TRBV7-6; abundance: few; CDR3nt: TGTGCCAGCAGCTTAGCGCTGGAGAGCGCCGGGGAGCTGTTTTTT; CDR3aa: CASSLALESAGELFF
d_gene: .; j_gene: TRBJ2-5; v_gene: TRBV19; abundance: .; CDR3nt: TGTGCCAGTAGTTTCGGACAGCGAATCCAAGAGACCCAGTACTTC; CDR3aa: CASSFGQRIQETQYF